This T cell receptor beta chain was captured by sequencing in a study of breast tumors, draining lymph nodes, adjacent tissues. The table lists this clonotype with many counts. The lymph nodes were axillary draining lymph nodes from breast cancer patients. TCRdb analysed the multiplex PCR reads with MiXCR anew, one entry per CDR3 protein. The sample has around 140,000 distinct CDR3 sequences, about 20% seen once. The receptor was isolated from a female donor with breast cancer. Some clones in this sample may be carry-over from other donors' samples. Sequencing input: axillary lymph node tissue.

DNA of the CDR3: TGCAGTGCCCCTCCGGGGACTAGCGGGAGTCCTAACACCGGGGAGCTGTTTTTT. Amino acid sequence: CSAPPGTSGSPNTGELFF. The rearrangement joins TRBV20-1 to TRBJ2-2, with 14 bases identical to TRBD2. The V gene's germline CDR1 is DFQATT and CDR2 SNEGSKA (reference sequence). Losses at the gene ends were 6 bases for V and 2 bases for J; bases not matched to a gene: 11. This CDR3 contains 18 residues.